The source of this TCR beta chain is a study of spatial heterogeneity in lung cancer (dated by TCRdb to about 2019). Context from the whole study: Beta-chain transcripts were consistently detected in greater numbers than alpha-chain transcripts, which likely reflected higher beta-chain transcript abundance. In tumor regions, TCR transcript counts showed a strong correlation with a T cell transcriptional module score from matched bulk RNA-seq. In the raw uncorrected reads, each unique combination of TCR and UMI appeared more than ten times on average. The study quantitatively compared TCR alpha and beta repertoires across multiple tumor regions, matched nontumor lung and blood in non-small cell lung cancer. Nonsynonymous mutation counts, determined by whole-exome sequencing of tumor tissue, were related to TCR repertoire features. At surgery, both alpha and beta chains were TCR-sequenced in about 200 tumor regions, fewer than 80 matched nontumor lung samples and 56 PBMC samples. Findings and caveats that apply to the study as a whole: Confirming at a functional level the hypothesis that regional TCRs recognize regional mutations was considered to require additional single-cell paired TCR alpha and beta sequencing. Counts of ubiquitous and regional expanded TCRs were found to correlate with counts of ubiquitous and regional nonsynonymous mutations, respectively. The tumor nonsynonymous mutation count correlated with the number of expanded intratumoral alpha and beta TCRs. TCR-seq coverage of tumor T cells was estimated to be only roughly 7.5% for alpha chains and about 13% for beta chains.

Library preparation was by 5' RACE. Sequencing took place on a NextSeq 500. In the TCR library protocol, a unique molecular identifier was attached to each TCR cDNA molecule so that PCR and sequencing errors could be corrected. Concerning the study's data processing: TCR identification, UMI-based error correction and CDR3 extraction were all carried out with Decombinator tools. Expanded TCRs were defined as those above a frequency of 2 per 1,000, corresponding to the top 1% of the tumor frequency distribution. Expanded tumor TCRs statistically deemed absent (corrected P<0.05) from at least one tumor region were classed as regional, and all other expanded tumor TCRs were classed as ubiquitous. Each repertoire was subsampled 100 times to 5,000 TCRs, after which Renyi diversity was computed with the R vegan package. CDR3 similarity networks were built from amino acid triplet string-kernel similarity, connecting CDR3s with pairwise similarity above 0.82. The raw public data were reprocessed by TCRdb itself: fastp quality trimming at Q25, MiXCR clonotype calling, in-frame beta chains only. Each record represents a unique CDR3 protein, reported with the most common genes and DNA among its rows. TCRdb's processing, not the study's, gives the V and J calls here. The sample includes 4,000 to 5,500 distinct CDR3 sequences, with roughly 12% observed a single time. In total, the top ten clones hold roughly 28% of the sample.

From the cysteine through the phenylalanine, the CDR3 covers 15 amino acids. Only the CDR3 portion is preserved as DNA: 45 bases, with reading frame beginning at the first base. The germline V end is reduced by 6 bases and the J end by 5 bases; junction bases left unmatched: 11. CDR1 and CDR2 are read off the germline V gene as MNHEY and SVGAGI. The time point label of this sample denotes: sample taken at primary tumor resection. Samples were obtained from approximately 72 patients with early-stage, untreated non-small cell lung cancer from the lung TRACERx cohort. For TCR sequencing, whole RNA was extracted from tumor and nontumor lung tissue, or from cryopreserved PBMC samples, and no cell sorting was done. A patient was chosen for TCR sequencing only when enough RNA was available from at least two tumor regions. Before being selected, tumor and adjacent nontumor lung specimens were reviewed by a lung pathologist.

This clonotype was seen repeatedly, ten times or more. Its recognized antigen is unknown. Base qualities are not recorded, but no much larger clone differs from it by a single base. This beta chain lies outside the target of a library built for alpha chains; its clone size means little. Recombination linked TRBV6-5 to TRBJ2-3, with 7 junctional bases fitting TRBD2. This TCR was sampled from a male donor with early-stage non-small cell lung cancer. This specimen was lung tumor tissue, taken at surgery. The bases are TGTGCCAGCAGGCGGGGGTGGTTGAGGGGAGATACGCAGTATTTT. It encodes CASRRGWLRGDTQYF.